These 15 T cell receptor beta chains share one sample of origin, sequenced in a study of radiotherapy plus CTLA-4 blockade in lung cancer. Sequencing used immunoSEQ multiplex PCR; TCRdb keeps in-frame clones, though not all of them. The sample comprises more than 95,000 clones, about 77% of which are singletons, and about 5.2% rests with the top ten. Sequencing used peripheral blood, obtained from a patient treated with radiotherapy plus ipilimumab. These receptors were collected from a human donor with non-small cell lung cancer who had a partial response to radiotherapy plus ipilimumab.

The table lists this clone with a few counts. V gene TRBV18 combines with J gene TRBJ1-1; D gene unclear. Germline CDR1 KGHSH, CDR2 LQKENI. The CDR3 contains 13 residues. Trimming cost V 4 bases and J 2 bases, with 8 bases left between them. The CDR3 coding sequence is TGTGCCAGCTCACGGGAGGAAAACACTGAAGCTTTCTTT. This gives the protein CASSREENTEAFF.

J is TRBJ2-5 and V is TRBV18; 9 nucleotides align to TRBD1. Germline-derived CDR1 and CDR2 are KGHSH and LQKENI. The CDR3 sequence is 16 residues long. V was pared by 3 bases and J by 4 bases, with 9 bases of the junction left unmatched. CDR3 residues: CASSPIPGQGRETQYF. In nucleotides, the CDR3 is TGTGCCAGCTCACCGATTCCGGGACAGGGTCGAGAGACCCAGTACTTC.

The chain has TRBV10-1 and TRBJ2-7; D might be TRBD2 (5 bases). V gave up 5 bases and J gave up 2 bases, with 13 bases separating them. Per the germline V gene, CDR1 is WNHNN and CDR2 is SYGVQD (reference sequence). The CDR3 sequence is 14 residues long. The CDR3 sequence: CASSQFTGTYEQYF. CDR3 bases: TGCGCCAGCAGTCAATTCACGGGGACCTACGAGCAGTACTTC.

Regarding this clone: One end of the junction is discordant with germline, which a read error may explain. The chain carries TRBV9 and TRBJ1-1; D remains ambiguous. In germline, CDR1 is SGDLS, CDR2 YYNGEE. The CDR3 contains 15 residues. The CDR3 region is CVSSVATTRSTEAFF. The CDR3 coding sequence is TGTGTCAGCAGCGTAGCTACGACTAGGAGCACTGAAGCTTTCTTT.

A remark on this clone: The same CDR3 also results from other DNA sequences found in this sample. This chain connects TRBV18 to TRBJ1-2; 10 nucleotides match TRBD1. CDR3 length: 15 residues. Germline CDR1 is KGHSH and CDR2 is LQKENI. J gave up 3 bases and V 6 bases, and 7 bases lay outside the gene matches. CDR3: CASSPRDRGYYGYTF. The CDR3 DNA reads TGTGCCAGCTCCCCTAGGGACAGGGGATACTATGGCTACACCTTC.

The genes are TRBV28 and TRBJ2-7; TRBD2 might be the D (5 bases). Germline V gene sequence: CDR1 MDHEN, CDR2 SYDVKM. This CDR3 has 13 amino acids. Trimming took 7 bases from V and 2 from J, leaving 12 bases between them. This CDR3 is CASMVAYPYEQYF. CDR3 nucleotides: TGTGCCAGCATGGTAGCGTACCCCTACGAGCAGTACTTC.

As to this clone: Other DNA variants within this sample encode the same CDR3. The CDR3 sequence: CASSPGQGNYGYTF. In DNA, the CDR3 is TGTGCCAGCTCACCCGGACAGGGAAACTATGGCTACACCTTC. The chain joins TRBV18 to TRBJ1-2; TRBD1 agrees at 8 bases. V lost 3 bases, J lost 2 bases, and 2 bases stayed unmatched. Germline assignment: CDR1 KGHSH and CDR2 LQKENI. The CDR3 runs to 14 residues.

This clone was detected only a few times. CDR3 in amino acids: CATSRDTRAAGANVLTF. CDR3 nucleotide sequence: TGTGCCACCAGCAGAGATACCAGGGCTGCTGGGGCCAACGTCCTGACTTTC. This chain joins TRBV15 and TRBJ2-6; tentative D call: TRBD1 (5 bases). V lost 0 bases, J lost 2 bases, and 11 bases lay in between. The CDR3 totals 17 residues. Germline V gene data show CDR1 as LNHNV and CDR2 as YYDKDF (reference sequence).

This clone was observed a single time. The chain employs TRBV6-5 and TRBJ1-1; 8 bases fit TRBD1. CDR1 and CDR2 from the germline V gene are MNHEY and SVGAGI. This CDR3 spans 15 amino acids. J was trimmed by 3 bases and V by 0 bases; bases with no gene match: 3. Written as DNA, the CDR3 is TGTGCCAGCAGTTACTCGAACAGGGGGGACACTGAAGCTTTCTTT. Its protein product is CASSYSNRGDTEAFF.

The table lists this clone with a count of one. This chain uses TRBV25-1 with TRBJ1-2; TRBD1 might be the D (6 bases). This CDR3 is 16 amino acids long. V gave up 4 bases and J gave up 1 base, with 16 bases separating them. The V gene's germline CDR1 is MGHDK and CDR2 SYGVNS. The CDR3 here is CASSALYGQSNYGYTF. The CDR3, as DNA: TGTGCCAGCAGTGCTCTTTACGGACAGAGTAACTATGGCTACACCTTC.

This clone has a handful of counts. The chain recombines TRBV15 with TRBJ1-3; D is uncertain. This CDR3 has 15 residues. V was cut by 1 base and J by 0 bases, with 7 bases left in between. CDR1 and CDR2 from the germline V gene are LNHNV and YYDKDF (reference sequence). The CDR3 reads CATSRARSSGNTIYF. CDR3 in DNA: TGTGCCACCAGCAGAGCCCGGAGCTCTGGAAACACCATATATTTT.

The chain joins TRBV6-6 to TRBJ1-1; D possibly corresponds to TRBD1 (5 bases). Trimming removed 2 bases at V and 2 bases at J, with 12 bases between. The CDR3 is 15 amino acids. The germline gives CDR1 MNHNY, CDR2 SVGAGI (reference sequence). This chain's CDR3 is CASSYRGRGNTEAFF. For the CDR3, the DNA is TGTGCCAGCAGTTACCGCGGGAGGGGAAACACTGAAGCTTTCTTT.

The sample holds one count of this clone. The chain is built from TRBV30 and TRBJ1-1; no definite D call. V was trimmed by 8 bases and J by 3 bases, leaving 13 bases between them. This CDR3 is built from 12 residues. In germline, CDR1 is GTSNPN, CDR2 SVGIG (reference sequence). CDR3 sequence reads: CAGGRAYTEAFF. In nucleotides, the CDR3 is TGTGCCGGAGGACGGGCGTACACTGAAGCTTTCTTT.

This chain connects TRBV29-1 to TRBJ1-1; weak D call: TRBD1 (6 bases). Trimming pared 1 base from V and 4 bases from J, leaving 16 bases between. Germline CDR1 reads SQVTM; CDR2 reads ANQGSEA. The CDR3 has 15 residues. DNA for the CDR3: TGCAGCGTTGAAGGTTACAGGGACCGGAGCACTGAAGCTTTCTTT. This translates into CSVEGYRDRSTEAFF.

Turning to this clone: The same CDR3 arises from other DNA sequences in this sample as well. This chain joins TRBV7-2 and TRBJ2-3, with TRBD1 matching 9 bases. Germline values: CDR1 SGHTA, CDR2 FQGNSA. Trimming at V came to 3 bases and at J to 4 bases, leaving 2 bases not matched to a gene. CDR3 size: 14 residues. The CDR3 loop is CASSLDRGADTQYF. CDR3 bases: TGTGCCAGCAGCTTGGACAGGGGTGCAGATACGCAGTATTTT.